A single sample gave rise to the 24 T cell receptor beta chains below, sequenced in a study of blood T cells in healthy people across ages. Next came a second PCR, run for about 6 to 12 cycles, which used a sample-barcoded 5' primer along with a J-beta primer mix. MiXCR, run by TCRdb on the 5' RACE reads, gives a single entry per CDR3 protein. The sample includes about 840,000 distinct CDR3 sequences, roughly 29% of them seen just once. Separately, the same data were catalogued under a study of T cells of mothers and their children.

Sequencing used blood. All receptors come from a woman in her thirties or forties in good health.

This clonotype was seen ten or more times. The chain links TRBV14 to TRBJ2-1; maybe TRBD2 (6 bases). Germline V lookup: CDR1 SGHDN, CDR2 FVKESK. The CDR3 extends over 12 amino acids. Trimming stripped 2 bases from V and 10 bases from J, with 9 bases between. CDR3 nucleotides: TGTGCCAGCAGCCAACCAGCGGGCGAGCAGTTCTTC. Amino acids: CASSQPAGEQFF.

This clonotype was seen a few times. The chain links TRBV28 to TRBJ2-1; D perhaps matches TRBD1 (6 bases). Trimming took off 2 bases at V and 8 bases at J, with 16 bases between the two ends. The germline V gene encodes CDR1 MDHEN and CDR2 SYDVKM. The CDR3 is 15 amino acids. The CDR3 DNA reads TGTGCCAGCAGTTTAGGGGGCTCAGTTATGTATGAGCAGTTCTTC. Its translation: CASSLGGSVMYEQFF.

The chain carries TRBV6-6 and TRBJ2-7; 10 bases match TRBD1. Germline CDR1 and CDR2: MNHNY and SVGAGI (reference sequence). J lost 2 bases, V lost 5 bases, and 6 bases had no gene match. The CDR3 runs to 15 residues. CDR3 DNA sequence: TGTGCCAGCAGTCTAGGGACAGGGGTGGCCTACGAGCAGTACTTC. It yields the protein CASSLGTGVAYEQYF.

The CDR3 protein is CASSLVGEGHKVGAEAFF. As DNA, the CDR3 is TGTGCCAGCAGCTTGGTTGGGGAGGGGCACAAGGTTGGGGCTGAAGCTTTCTTT. The gene calls are TRBV5-5 and TRBJ1-1, with D tentatively TRBD1 (5 bases). CDR1 is SGHKS and CDR2 is YYEKEE in the germline V gene (reference sequence). This CDR3 region has 18 residues. Trimming pared 0 bases from V and 6 bases from J, leaving 24 bases between.

This clonotype has more than one count but fewer than ten. V and J are TRBV28 and TRBJ2-5; D is perhaps TRBD2 (5 bases). Germline lookup yields CDR1 MDHEN and CDR2 SYDVKM. This CDR3 has 15 amino acids. Trimming cost V 5 bases and J 2 bases, with 15 bases left between them. CDR3 amino acids: CASSPLGRGQETQYF. In DNA form, the CDR3 reads TGTGCCAGCAGTCCCCTCGGACGCGGGCAAGAGACCCAGTACTTC.

Comments on this clonotype: The DNA is left out, because the CDR3 cannot be placed on it with certainty; the CDR3 is given as TCRdb lists it. The rearrangement links TRBV10-3 to TRBJ1-6; the D call TRBD1 from the table was never checked on the DNA. Per the germline V gene, CDR1 is ENHRY and CDR2 is SYGVKD. The CDR3 length is 22 residues, termini included. The CDR3 reads CAISDVGQGFKNSPLHFGNGNF.

This clonotype was detected ten times or more. This chain joins TRBV10-3 and TRBJ2-1; D ambiguous. Germline CDR1 and CDR2: ENHRY and SYGVKD. CDR3 length: 14 residues. V lost 0 bases to trimming and J lost 4 bases, with 7 bases between them. CDR3 nucleotides: TGTGCCATCAGTGAGTCAGGATTATACAATGAGCAGTTCTTC. Residues: CAISESGLYNEQFF.

Concerning this clonotype: A read error may account for a junction end that differs from germline. The gene calls are TRBV7-7 and TRBJ2-5; 9 nucleotides match TRBD2. In germline, CDR1 is SSHAT, CDR2 FNYEAQ (reference sequence). CDR3 length: 14 amino acids. CDR3 bases: TGTGCTAGCACCATTTCTAGCGGGGCGGAGACCCAGTACTTC. Protein sequence: CASTISSGAETQYF.

This clonotype was detected only a few times. The J gene is TRBJ2-3, the V gene TRBV20-1; tentatively, D is TRBD1 or TRBD2 (6 bases each). From germline, CDR1 is DFQATT and CDR2 SNEGSKA (reference sequence). The CDR3 has 15 amino acids. V lost 2 bases and J lost 0, with 12 bases in between. CDR3 residues: CSARPGGASTDTQYF. Written as DNA, the CDR3 is TGCAGTGCTAGACCCGGGGGCGCTAGCACAGATACGCAGTATTTT.

The rearrangement links TRBV24-1 to TRBJ1-2; the match to TRBD1 covers 12 bases. CDR3 size: 15 residues. Trimming at V came to 4 bases and at J to 9 bases, leaving 8 bases not matched to a gene. The V gene's germline CDR1 is KGHDR and CDR2 SFDVKD. CDR3 sequence reads: CATSETGTGGIRYTF. DNA for the CDR3: TGTGCCACCAGTGAGACCGGGACAGGGGGCATTCGCTACACCTTC.

V and J are TRBV19 and TRBJ2-5, with TRBD2 matching over 8 bases. Germline V lookup: CDR1 LNHDA, CDR2 SQIVND (reference sequence). This CDR3 is built from 16 residues. V was pared by 4 bases and J by 4 bases, with 11 bases of the junction left unmatched. DNA for the CDR3: TGTGCCAGTAGTAATGGGGACGGGGGGGCCGCAGAGACCCAGTACTTC. Translating it yields CASSNGDGGAAETQYF.

The genes are TRBV7-2 and TRBJ2-3; TRBD2 might be the D (6 bases). Germline CDR1 reads SGHTA; CDR2 reads FQGNSA. The length of the CDR3 is 14 residues. The ends were cut back, 7 bases at V and 2 bases at J, with 13 bases in the middle. The CDR3 DNA follows: TGTGCCAGCACTCGACTAGAGATCACAGATACGCAGTATTTT. Translated, it gives CASTRLEITDTQYF.

The V gene is TRBV7-2, the J gene TRBJ2-7; D possibly matches TRBD1 or TRBD2 (6 bases each). This CDR3 is built from 18 residues. The V and J ends lost 5 bases and 1 base respectively, with 24 bases between them. Per germline, CDR1 SGHTA and CDR2 FQGNSA. The CDR3 DNA reads TGTGCCAGCAGCATAAGAGCCGGGGGCCGGGTACCTTCCTACGAGCAGTACTTC. It translates to CASSIRAGGRVPSYEQYF. The full variable domain, its missing parts supplied by reference TRBV7-2 and TRBJ2-7, is GAGVSQSPSNKVTEKGKDVELRCDPISGHTALYWYRQSLGQGLEFLIYFQGNSAPDKSGLPSDRFSAERTGGSVSTLTIQRTQQEDSAVYLCASSIRAGGRVPSYEQYFGPGTRLTVT.

The rearrangement links TRBV28 to TRBJ1-5; D remains unclear. The CDR3 sequence is 12 residues long. Looked up from germline, CDR1 is MDHEN and CDR2 is SYDVKM. The ends were cut back, 6 bases at V and 8 bases at J, with 11 bases in the middle. This CDR3 reads CASRQMDEPQHF. In DNA, the CDR3 is TGTGCCAGCAGACAGATGGATGAGCCCCAGCATTTT.

In its sample, this clonotype was seen a few times. V usage is TRBV6-2 or TRBV6-3 and J usage is TRBJ2-5; 7 bases agree with TRBD1. J lost 4 bases, V lost 7 bases, and 9 bases had no gene match. This CDR3 region has 14 residues. Per germline, CDR1 MNHEY and CDR2 SVGEGT. Here the CDR3 DNA reads TGTGCCAGCACCCTGGGGACAGCTGGAGAGACCCAGTACTTC. Protein product: CASTLGTAGETQYF.

Only a few counts were recorded for this clonotype. This rearrangement joins TRBV7-8 to TRBJ1-6, with D possibly being TRBD1 (5 bases). V was cut by 1 base and J by 6 bases, with 16 bases left in between. CDR3 length: 17 residues. Germline-derived CDR1 and CDR2 are SGHVS and FQNEAQ. The CDR3 bases are TGTGCCAGCAGCTTAGAGGGTCGGGGACTGATTAATTCACCCCTCCACTTT. Its translation is CASSLEGRGLINSPLHF.

The rearrangement links TRBV6-2 or TRBV6-3 to TRBJ1-2, with 10 bases that match TRBD1. This CDR3 region has 14 residues. V dropped 7 bases and J dropped 6; count of bases not matched to a gene: 8. Germline CDR1 is MNHEY and CDR2 is SVGEGT. The CDR3 protein is CASNPGQGNHGYTF. CDR3 nucleotides: TGTGCCAGCAACCCGGGACAGGGGAACCATGGCTACACCTTC.

This clonotype was observed a few times. The junction departs from germline at one end; a sequencing error may be responsible. DNA of the CDR3: TGCAGTGCCCAGGACATCTCTGGGGCCGACGTCCTGACTTTC. Residues: CSAQDISGADVLTF. The rearrangement uses TRBV20-1 and TRBJ2-6; weak D call: TRBD1 (5 bases). In germline, CDR1 is DFQATT, CDR2 SNEGSKA (reference sequence). This CDR3 has 14 residues.

The chain is built from TRBV20-1 and TRBJ1-1; D is unclear. The CDR3 loop spans 10 amino acids. V lost 4 bases, J lost 10 bases, and 10 bases lay in between. Germline lookup yields CDR1 DFQATT and CDR2 SNEGSKA (reference sequence). The CDR3 nucleotides are TGCAGTGCTAACCTTAGACGAGCTTTCTTT. Its protein is CSANLRRAFF.

Only a few counts were recorded for this clonotype. The CDR3 DNA is TGCAGTGCTGAGGGGGGCATAGGCACCGGTGAAAAACTGTTTTTT. Translated: CSAEGGIGTGEKLFF. The gene calls are TRBV20-1 and TRBJ1-4, with a weak D call TRBD1 (6 bases). CDR3 length: 15 amino acids. V was pared by 5 bases and J by 7 bases, with 20 bases between. CDR1 is DFQATT and CDR2 is SNEGSKA in the germline V gene (reference sequence).

The chain is built from TRBV18 and TRBJ1-3; 7 bases match TRBD1. Germline CDR1 reads KGHSH; CDR2 reads LQKENI. V gave up 4 bases and J gave up 0 bases; unmatched junction bases: 3. The CDR3 sequence is 15 residues long. The CDR3 loop is CASSLQGGSGNTIYF. Written as DNA, the CDR3 is TGTGCCAGCTCACTTCAGGGGGGCTCTGGAAACACCATATATTTT.

The chain uses TRBV7-2 and TRBJ2-2; D is ambiguous. This CDR3 contains 13 residues. Trimming pared 5 bases from V and 4 bases from J, leaving 8 bases between. Germline loops: CDR1 SGHTA, CDR2 FQGNSA. CDR3 DNA sequence: TGTGCCAGCAGCCCGCTCCCCACCGGGGAGCTGTTTTTT. This sequence encodes CASSPLPTGELFF.

Turning to this clonotype: The germline gene is not matched at one end of the junction; a read error may be the cause. The chain is built from TRBV4-3 and TRBJ2-5, with D maybe TRBD1 (6 bases). This CDR3 has 14 amino acids. Per germline, CDR1 LGHNA and CDR2 YSLEER. CDR3 nucleotide sequence: TGCGCCAGCGGCCAAGCTCGGACAGAAGAGACCCAGTACTTC. Its translation: CASGQARTEETQYF.

The chain carries TRBV18 and TRBJ1-2, with D possibly TRBD1 on 5 matching bases. V lost 3 bases, J lost 1 base, and 9 bases lay in between. This CDR3 region has 14 residues. Germline V gene data show CDR1 as KGHSH and CDR2 as LQKENI. The CDR3 DNA is TGTGCCAGCTCACCGGGACGGATTAACTATGGCTACACCTTC. This codes for CASSPGRINYGYTF.